A selection of T cell receptor beta chains follows, all from one sample in a study of T cell repertoires in cytomegalovirus infection. TCRdb reanalysed the reads using MiXCR and keeps one entry per CDR3 protein. Of a few hundred thousand distinct CDR3 sequences listed, roughly an eighth are singletons. The sequenced sample consisted of PBMCs. The receptors were sampled from a human donor in good health (CMV status not recorded). Some clones in this sample may be carry-over from other donors' samples. CDR3s leave out the opening cysteine and the closing phenylalanine or tryptophan. Fields, in order: V gene, J gene, CDR3 protein.

TRBV29-1,TRBJ1-1,SVLGATEAF
TRBV20-1,TRBJ1-4,SARHRTGRNEKLF
TRBV28,TRBJ1-5,ASSSRFRGLVQPQH
TRBV12-3/TRBV12-4,TRBJ2-7,ASSRSSTYEQY
TRBV7-2,TRBJ2-7,ASSLGRTSYEQY
TRBV20-1,TRBJ2-7,SAREFPGIYEQY
TRBV10-3,TRBJ2-5,AIGPSGEEQETQY
TRBV7-6,TRBJ2-3,ASSLGSGRGTDTQY
TRBV7-3,TRBJ2-1,ASMLGGGSYNEQF
TRBV7-2,TRBJ2-5,ASSLQTSGRAETQY
TRBV28,TRBJ2-4,ASRAGGAKNIQY
TRBV19,TRBJ2-1,ASSIPTAGGTGEQF
TRBV5-6,TRBJ1-1,ASSLAGPAEAF
TRBV28,TRBJ2-7,ASSDGRRGHLTNTYEQY
TRBV27,TRBJ2-3,ASGRDPMLIDTHY
TRBV7-2,TRBJ2-7,ASSPYWAGNEQY
TRBV20-1,TRBJ2-5,SAERRAQETQY
TRBV7-9,TRBJ1-4,ASSSWTAFNEKLF
TRBV20-1,TRBJ2-7,SASGGFPYEQY
TRBV7-3,TRBJ2-1,ASSVTSGGPIPHYNEQF
TRBV20-1,TRBJ2-7,SARNASYEQY
TRBV7-9,TRBJ2-4,ASSLAQGFAKNIQY
TRBV7-2,TRBJ2-7,ASNSVSRGGEQY
TRBV5-1,TRBJ1-1,ASGQGSGSEGTEAF
TRBV29-1,TRBJ1-2,SVDEGNGYT